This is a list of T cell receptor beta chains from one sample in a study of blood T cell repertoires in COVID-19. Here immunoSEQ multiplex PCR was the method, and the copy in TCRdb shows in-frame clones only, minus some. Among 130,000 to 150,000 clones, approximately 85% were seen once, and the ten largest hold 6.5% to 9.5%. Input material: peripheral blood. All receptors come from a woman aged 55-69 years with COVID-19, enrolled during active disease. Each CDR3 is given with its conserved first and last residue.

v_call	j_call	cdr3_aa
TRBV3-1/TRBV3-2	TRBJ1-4	CASSQNTGTNEKLFF
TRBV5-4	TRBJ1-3	CASSPGAGNSGNTIYF
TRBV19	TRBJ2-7	CASSILSGKFYEQYF
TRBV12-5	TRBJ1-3	CASGLVLQGTKNTIYF
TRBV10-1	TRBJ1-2	CASSETDMNYGYTF
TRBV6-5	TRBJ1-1	CASSYFGSEAFF
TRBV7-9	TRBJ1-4	CASSLGIGGDEKLFF
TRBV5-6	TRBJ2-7	CASSLTDTKQYF
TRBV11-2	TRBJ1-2	CASSSIKTPNYGYTF
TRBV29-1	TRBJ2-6	CSVEQGSSGANVLTF
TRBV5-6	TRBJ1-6	CASSRADRGNSPLHF
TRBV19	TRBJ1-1	CASSIGSAGEGTEAFF
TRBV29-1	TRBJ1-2	CSAIGREGYTF
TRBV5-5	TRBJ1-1	CASSFPRTDSNTEAFF
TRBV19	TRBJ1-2	CASSRDRFYGYTF
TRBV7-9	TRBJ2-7	CASSLGESGGLDEQYF
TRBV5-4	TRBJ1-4	CASSLATGAATNEKLFF
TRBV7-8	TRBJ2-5	CASSFRGSAILKETQYF
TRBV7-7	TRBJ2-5	CASSTGQGGQETQYF
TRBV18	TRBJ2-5	CASSPSGETQYF
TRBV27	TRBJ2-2	CASRIAGGLTGELFF
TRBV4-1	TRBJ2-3	CASSQDIAGGQDTDTQYF
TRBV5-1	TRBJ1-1	CASSLMDSEAFF
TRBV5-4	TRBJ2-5	CASSLGLRETQYF
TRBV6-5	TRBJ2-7	CASSLRTSGGEQYF
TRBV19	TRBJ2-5	CASSIRRQPYQETQYF
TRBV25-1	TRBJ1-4	CASSESGGNEKLFF
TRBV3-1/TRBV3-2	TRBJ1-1	CASSQMRWGQNTEAFF
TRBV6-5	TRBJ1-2	CASSYGGATNYGYTF